This T cell receptor beta chain was found in a study of a mutant IDH1 vaccine in newly diagnosed glioma. Study at large: It was radiotherapy, temozolomide, or both that patients received previously, with most receiving both.

The CDR3 loop spans 13 amino acids. Germline V CDR1 and CDR2: SGHDT, YYEEEE. V was cut by 5 bases and J by 6 bases, with 11 bases left in between. Time point in this sample: week 11, during vaccination. Vaccination comprised doses that each held 300 ug of mutant IDH1 20-mer peptide, plus topical imiquimod. Astrocytomas found in donors were new, WHO grade 3 or 4, IDH1-mutant and ATRX-lost. Only in-frame clones appear in the TCRdb table, and some are missing; sequencing was by immunoSEQ multiplex PCR. Found here are about 64,000 clones, about 81% of them singletons; the top ten hold 9% to 10%. About this clone: Its antigen is currently unknown.

The source is a woman aged 50 to 65 with glioma. Sequences were derived from PBMCs, sampled from a glioma patient whose treatment included an IDH1 peptide vaccine. The rearrangement joins TRBV5-6 to TRBJ1-4; D remains ambiguous. In DNA form, the CDR3 reads TGTGCCAGCAGTTCGGACTTGGATGAAAAACTGTTTTTT. Translated: CASSSDLDEKLFF.